This section outlines one T cell receptor beta chain sequence together with its context. Its matching antigen is unknown. The data were taken from a study of identical twins. Regarding the study as a whole: High-abundance cord blood beta clonotypes had fewer insertions; memory repertoires showed none. Weaker excess twin sharing was seen among beta out-of-frame sequences.

The CDR3 consists of 15 residues. The ends lost 0 bases at V and 7 bases at J; junction bases unmatched: 9. Germline loops: CDR1 SNHLY, CDR2 FYNNEI. cDNA molecules carried unique molecular identifiers, and template switching added a universal primer site. A single record per CDR3 protein comes from TCRdb applying MiXCR to the 5' RACE reads. The sample consists of 450,000 to 500,000 distinct CDR3 sequences, approximately 14% of them appearing once. The sample was also reused in another study, on yellow fever vaccine responses in identical twins. That source reports: Convergence reportedly seemed to mark part of the twins' vaccine T cell response, with personalization marking the rest.

This sequence originates from a woman between 18 and 30 years old in good health. Sequenced input: CD4+ T cells sorted from blood. The rearrangement uses TRBV2 and TRBJ2-7, with TRBD1 matching over 7 bases. CDR3 sequence reads: CASSEAGKGASEQYF. CDR3 DNA sequence: TGTGCCAGCAGTGAAGCTGGGAAGGGGGCGAGTGAGCAGTACTTC.